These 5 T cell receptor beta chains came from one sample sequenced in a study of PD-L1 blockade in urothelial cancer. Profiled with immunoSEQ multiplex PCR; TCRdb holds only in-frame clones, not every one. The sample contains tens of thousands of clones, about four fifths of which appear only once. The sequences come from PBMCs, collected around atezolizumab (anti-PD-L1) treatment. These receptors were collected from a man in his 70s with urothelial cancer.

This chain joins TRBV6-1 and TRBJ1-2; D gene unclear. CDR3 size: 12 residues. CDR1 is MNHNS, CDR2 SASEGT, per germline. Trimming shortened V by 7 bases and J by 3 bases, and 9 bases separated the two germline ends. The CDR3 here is CASNQAYYGYTF. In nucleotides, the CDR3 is TGTGCCAGCAACCAGGCCTACTATGGCTACACCTTC.

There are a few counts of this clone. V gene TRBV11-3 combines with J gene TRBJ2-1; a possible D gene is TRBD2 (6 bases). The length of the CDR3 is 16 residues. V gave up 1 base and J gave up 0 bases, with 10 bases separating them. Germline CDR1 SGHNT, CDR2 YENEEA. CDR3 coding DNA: TGTGCCAGCAGCTTAGCTGGGGGGAGCTCCTACAATGAGCAGTTCTTC. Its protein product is CASSLAGGSSYNEQFF.

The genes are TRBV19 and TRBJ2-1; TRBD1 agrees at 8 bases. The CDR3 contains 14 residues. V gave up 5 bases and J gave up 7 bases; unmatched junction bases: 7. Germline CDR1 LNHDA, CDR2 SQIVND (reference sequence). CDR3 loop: CASSDGTGRNEQFF. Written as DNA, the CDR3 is TGTGCCAGTAGTGACGGGACAGGCCGAAATGAGCAGTTCTTC.

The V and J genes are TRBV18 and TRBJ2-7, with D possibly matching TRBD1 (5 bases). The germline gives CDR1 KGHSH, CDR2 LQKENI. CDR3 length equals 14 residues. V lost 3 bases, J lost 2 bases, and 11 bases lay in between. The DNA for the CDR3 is TGTGCCAGCTCACCTCCCTCAGGGCCCTACGAGCAGTACTTC. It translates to CASSPPSGPYEQYF.

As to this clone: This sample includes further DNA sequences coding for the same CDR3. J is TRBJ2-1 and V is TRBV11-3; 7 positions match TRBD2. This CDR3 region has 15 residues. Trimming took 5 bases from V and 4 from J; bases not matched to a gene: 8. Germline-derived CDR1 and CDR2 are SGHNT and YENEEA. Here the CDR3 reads CASSPSGSLYNEQFF. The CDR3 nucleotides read TGTGCCAGCAGCCCTAGCGGTAGTTTATACAATGAGCAGTTCTTC.